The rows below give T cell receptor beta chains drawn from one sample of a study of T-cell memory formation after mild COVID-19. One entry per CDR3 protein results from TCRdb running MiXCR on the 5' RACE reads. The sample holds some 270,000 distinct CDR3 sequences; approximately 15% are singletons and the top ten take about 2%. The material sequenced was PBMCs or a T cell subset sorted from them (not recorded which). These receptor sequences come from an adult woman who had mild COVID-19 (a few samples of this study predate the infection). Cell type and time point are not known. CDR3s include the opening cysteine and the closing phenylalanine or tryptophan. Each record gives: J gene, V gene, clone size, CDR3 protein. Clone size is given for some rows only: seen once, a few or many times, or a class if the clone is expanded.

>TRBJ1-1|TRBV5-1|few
CASSERQGGTEAFF
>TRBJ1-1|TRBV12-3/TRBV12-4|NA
CASSGSGGIRAFF
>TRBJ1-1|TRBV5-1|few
CASSLARDSPGTEAFF
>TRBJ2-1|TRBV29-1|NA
CSARRASGGNEQFF
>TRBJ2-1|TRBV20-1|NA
CSARRSGGYNEQFF
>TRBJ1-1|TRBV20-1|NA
CSARDEGGLSTFF
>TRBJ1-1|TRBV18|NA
CASSPQGARAEAFF
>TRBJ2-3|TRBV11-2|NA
CASRASTVSTDTQYF
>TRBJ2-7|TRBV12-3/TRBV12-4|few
CASAKGGRASEQYF
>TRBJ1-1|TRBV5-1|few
CASSQMTGTEAFF
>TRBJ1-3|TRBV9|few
CASSLAPENTIYF
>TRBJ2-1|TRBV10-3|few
CAISLLAHSSYNEQFF
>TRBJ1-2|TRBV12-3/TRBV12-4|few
CASSQMVGQGMSYTF
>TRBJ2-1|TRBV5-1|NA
CASSLSWEQFF
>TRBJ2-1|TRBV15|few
CATSRVPTAGEGEQFF
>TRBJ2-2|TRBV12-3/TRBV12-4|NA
CASSLPTRGRELFF
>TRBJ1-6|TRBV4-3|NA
CASSQEDRGRTNSPLHF
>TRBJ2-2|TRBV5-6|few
CASSLGEKVTGELFF
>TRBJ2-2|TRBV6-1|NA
CASSPLGGIVRELFF
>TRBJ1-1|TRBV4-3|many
CASSQEATGVGTEAFF